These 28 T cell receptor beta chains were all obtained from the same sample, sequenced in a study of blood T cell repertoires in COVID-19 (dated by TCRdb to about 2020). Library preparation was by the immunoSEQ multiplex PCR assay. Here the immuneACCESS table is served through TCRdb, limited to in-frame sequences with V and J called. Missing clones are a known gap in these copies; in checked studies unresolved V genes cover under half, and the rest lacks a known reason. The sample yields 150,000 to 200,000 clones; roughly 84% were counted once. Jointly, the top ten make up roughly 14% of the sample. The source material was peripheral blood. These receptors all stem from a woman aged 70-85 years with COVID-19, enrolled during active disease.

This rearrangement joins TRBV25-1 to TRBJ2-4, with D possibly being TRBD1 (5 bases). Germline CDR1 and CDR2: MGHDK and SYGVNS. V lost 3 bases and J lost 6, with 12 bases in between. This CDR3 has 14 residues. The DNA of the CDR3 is TGTGCCAGCAGTGAGAACAGGCCCACAAACATTCAGTACTTC. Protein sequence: CASSENRPTNIQYF. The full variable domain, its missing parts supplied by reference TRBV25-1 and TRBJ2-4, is EADIYQTPRYLVIGTGKKITLECSQTMGHDKMYWYQQDPGMELHLIHYSYGVNSTEKGDLSSESTVSRIRTEHFPLTLESARPSHTSQYLCASSENRPTNIQYFGAGTRLSVL.

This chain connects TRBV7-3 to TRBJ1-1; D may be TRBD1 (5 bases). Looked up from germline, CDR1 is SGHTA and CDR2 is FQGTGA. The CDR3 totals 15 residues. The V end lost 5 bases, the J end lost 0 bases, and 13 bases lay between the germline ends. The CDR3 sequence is CASSPRGGMNTEAFF. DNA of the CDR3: TGTGCCAGCAGCCCTAGGGGTGGAATGAACACTGAAGCTTTCTTT.

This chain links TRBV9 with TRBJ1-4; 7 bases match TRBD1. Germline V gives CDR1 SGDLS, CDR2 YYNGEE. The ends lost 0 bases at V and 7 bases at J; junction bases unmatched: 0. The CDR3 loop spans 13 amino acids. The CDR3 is CASSVGQGEKLFF. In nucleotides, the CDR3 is TGTGCCAGCAGCGTAGGACAGGGTGAAAAACTGTTTTTT.

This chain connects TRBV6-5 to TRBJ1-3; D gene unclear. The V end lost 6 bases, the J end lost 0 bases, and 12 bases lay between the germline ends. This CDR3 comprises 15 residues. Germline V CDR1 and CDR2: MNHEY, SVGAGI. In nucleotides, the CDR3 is TGTGCCAGCAGGCCGGAGGATCACTCTGGAAACACCATATATTTT. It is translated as CASRPEDHSGNTIYF.

The DNA of the CDR3 is TGTGCCACCAGTGATCCCCGGACAGAGGGCTACGAGCAGTACTTC. Translating gives CATSDPRTEGYEQYF. This rearrangement joins TRBV24-1 to TRBJ2-7; D may be TRBD1 (6 bases). The CDR3 is made up of 15 amino acids. With 3 bases removed from V and 3 bases from J, the gap between germline ends came to 14 bases. Per germline, CDR1 KGHDR and CDR2 SFDVKD.

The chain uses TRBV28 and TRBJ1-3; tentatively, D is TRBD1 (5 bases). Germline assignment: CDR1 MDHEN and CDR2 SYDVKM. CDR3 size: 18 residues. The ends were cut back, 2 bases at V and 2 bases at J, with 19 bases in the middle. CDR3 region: CASSLDVAGLFTGNTIYF. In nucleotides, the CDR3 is TGTGCCAGCAGTTTAGACGTAGCGGGACTTTTCACTGGAAACACCATATATTTT.

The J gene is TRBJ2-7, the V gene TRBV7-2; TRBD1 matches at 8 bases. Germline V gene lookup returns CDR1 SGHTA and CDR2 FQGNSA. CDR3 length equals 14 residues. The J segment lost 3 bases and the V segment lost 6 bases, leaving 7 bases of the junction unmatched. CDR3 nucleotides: TGTGCCAGCAGATATATAGGACAGGGCTACGAGCAGTACTTC. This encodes CASRYIGQGYEQYF.

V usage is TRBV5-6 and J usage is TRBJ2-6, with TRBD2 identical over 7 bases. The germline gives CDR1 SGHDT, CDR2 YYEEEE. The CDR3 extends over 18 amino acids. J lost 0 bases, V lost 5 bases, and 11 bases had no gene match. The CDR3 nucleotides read TGTGCCAGCAGGACGGGGAGGGGACCATACTCTGGGGCCAACGTCCTGACTTTC. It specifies CASRTGRGPYSGANVLTF.

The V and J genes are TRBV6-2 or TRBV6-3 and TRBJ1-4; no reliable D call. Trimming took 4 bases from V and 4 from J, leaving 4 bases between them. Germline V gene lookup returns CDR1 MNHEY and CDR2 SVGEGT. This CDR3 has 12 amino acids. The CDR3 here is CASSSFNEKLFF. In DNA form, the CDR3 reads TGTGCCAGCAGTTCATTTAATGAAAAACTGTTTTTT.

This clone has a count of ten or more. CDR3 DNA: TGTGCCAGCAGGGGAGGGGGCGAGCAGTACTTC. Residues: CASRGGGEQYF. This chain uses TRBV27 with TRBJ2-7; D perhaps matches TRBD2 (7 bases). Looked up from germline, CDR1 is MNHEY and CDR2 is SMNVEV (reference sequence). The length of the CDR3 is 11 residues. The germline V and J ends were trimmed by 6 bases and 6 bases, with 9 bases remaining between them.

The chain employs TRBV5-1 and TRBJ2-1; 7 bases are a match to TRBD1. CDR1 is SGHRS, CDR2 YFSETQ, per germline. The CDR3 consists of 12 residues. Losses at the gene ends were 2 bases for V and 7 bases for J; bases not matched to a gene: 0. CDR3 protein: CASSLQGNEQFF. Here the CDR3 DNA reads TGCGCCAGCAGCTTACAGGGGAATGAGCAGTTCTTC.

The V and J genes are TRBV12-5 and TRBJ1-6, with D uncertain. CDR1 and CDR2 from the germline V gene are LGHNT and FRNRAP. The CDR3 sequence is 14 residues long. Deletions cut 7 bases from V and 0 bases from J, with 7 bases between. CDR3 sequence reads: CASVGSSYNSPLHF. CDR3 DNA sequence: TGTGCTAGTGTTGGTAGCTCCTATAATTCACCCCTCCACTTT.

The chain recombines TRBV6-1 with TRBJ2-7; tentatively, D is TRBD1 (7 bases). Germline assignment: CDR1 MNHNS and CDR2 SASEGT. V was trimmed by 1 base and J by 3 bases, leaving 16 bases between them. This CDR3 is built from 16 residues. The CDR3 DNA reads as TGTGCCAGCAGTGAAGGGTCAGGAGGGACAGACTACGAGCAGTACTTC. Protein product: CASSEGSGGTDYEQYF.

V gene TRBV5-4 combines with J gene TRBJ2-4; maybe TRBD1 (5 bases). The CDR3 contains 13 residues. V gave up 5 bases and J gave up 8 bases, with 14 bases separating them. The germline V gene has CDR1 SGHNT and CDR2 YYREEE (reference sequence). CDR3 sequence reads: CASRGQIWDIQYF. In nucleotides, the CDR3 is TGTGCCAGCAGAGGACAAATTTGGGACATTCAGTACTTC.

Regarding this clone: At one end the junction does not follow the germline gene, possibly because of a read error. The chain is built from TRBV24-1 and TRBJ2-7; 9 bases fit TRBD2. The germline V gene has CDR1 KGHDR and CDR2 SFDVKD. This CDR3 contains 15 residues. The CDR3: CATSDAGTSSDEQYF. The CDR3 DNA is TGTGCCACCAGTGACGCCGGGACTAGCTCCGACGAGCAGTACTTC.

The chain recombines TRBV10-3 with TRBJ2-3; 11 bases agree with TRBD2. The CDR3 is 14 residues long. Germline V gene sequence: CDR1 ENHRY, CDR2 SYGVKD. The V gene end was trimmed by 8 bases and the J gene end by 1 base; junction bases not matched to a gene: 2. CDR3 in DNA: TGTGCCATCGGGACTAGCGGCCGCACAGATACGCAGTATTTT. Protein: CAIGTSGRTDTQYF.

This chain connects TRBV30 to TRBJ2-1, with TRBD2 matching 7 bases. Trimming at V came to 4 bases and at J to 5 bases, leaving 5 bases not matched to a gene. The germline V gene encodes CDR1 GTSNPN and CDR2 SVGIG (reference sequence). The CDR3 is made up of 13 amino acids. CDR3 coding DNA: TGTGCCTGGATACGGCTAGCGGACAATGAGCAGTTCTTC. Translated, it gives CAWIRLADNEQFF.

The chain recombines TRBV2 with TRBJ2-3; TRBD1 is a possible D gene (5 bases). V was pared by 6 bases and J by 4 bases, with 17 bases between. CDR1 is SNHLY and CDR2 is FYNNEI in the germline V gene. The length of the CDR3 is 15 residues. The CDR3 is CASRRQTIEPDTQYF. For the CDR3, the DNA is TGTGCCAGCAGACGACAGACGATAGAGCCAGATACGCAGTATTTT.

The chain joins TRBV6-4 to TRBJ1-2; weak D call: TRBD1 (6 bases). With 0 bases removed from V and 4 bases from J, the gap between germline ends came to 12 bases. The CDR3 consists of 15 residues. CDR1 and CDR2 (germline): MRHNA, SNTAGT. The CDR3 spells CASSDSTGGTYGYTF. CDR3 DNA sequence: TGTGCCAGCAGTGACTCGACAGGCGGCACCTATGGCTACACCTTC.

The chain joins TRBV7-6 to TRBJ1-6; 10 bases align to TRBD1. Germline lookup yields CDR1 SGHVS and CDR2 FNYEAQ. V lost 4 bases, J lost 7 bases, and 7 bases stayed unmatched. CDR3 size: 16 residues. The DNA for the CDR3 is TGTGCCAGCAGCTCCGGGACAGGGGAGAGGAATTCACCCCTCCACTTT. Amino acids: CASSSGTGERNSPLHF.

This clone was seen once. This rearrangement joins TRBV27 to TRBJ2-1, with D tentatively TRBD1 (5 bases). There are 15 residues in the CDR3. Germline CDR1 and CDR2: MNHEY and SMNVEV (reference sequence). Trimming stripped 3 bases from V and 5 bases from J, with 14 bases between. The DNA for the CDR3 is TGTGCCAGCAGTTTTTTGGAGTGGGGCGACAATGAGCAGTTCTTC. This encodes CASSFLEWGDNEQFF.

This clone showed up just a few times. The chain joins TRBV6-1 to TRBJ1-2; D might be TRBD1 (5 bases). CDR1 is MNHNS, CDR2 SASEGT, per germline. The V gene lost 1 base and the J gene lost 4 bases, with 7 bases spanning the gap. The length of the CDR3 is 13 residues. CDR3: CASSEVDSYGYTF. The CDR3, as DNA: TGTGCCAGCAGTGAAGTAGACAGCTATGGCTACACCTTC.

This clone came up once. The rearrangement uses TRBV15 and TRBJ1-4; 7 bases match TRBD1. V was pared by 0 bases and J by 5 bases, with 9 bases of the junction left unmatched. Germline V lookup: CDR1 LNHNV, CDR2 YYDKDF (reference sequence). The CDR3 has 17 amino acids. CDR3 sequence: CATSRDLGTAFNEKLFF. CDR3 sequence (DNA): TGTGCCACCAGCAGAGATCTTGGGACAGCCTTCAATGAAAAACTGTTTTTT.

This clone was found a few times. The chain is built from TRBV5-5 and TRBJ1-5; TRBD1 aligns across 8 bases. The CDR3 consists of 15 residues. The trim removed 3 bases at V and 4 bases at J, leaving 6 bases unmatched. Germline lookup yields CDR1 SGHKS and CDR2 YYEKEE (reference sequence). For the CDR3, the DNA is TGTGCCAGCAGCTCCGTGACAGGGGTAAATCAGCCCCAGCATTTT. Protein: CASSSVTGVNQPQHF.

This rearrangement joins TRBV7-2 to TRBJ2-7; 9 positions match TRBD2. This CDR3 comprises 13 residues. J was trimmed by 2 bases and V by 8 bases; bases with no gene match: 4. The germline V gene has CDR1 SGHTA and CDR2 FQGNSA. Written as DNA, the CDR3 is TGTGCCAGCCGGCAGCGGGAGGCCTACGAGCAGTACTTC. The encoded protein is CASRQREAYEQYF. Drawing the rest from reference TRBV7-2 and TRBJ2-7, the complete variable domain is GAGVSQSPSNKVTEKGKDVELRCDPISGHTALYWYRQSLGQGLEFLIYFQGNSAPDKSGLPSDRFSAERTGGSVSTLTIQRTQQEDSAVYLCASRQREAYEQYFGPGTRLTVT.

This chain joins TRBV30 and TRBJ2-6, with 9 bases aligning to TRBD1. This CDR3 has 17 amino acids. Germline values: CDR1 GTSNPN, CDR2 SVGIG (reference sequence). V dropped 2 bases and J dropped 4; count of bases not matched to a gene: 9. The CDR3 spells CAWSYGQGNSGANVLTF. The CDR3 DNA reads TGTGCCTGGAGTTATGGACAGGGGAATTCGGGGGCCAACGTCCTGACTTTC.

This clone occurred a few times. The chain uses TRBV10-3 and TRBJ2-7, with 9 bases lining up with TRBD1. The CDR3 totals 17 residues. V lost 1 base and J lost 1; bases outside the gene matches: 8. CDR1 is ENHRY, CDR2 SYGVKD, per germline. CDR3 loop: CAISELSIGQGSYEQYF. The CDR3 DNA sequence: TGTGCCATCAGTGAGTTAAGCATTGGACAGGGGTCCTACGAGCAGTACTTC.

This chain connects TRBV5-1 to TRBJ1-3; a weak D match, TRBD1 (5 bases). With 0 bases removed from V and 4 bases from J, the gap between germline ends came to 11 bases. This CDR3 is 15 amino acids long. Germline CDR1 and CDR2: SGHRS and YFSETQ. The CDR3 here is CASSLVPGNGNTIYF. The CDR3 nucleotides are TGCGCCAGCAGCTTGGTCCCAGGGAACGGAAACACCATATATTTT.